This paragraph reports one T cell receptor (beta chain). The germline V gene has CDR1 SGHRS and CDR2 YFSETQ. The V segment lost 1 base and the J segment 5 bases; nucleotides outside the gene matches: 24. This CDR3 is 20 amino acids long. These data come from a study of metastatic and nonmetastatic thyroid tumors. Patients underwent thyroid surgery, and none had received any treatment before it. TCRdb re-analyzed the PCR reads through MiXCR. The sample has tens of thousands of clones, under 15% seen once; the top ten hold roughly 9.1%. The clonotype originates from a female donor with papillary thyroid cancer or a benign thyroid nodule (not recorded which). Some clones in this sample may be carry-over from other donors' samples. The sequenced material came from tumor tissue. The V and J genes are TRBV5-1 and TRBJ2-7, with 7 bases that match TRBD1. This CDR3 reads CASSLSPQGYPNTFGNEQYF. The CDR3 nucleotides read TGCGCCAGCAGCTTGTCCCCACAGGGGTACCCTAACACCTTCGGCAACGAGCAGTACTTC.